This T cell receptor (beta chain) was captured by sequencing in a study of blood T cell repertoires in COVID-19. On the study more broadly: Sites in the United States, Italy and Spain provided acute and convalescent COVID-19 samples. Nucleic acid was either cDNA or gDNA, and it came from T cells, B-cell-depleted T cells, or PBMCs.

In germline, CDR1 is MNHEY, CDR2 SVGEGT. V was shortened by 2 bases and J by 2 bases, with 18 bases between the two germline ends. The CDR3 runs 17 residues. Per the original methods: For nucleated cells, counts were estimated from reference gene primer amplification. This table comes from immunoSEQ multiplex PCR, and its TCRdb copy is limited to in-frame clones, with some not included. V and J calls and clone size are as listed in that table; D and trimming were resolved from the DNA. The sample yields about 370,000 clones, around 89% seen once. V is TRBV6-2 or TRBV6-3 and J is TRBJ1-2; D is undetermined. The TCR sequence derives from a young man with active or convalescent COVID-19. Sequences were obtained from peripheral blood. The CDR3 DNA follows: TGTGCCAGCAGTTACCCACTCGGAGATACACTGAACTATGGCTACACCTTC. Encoded protein: CASSYPLGDTLNYGYTF.